Sequencing of this T cell receptor (beta chain) was carried out in a study of siplizumab effects on memory and regulatory T cells. Findings and limits, study-wide: The suppressive capacity of proliferating Tregs from siplizumab cultures remained unconfirmed. Naive T cells, seemingly more diverse than memory cells, seemed major alloresponse contributors. Siplizumab significantly decreased alloreactive sequences from unstimulated CD4+ memory cells.

As concerns this clone: What it binds is unknown.

V was shortened by 4 bases and J by 0 bases, with 11 bases between the two germline ends. The CDR3 covers 14 residues. CDR1 is SGHRS and CDR2 is YFSETQ in the germline V gene. Profiled with immunoSEQ multiplex PCR; TCRdb holds only in-frame clones, not every one. The table lists 100,000 or so clones, around 90% of them singletons. The TCR was taken from a human donor in good health. The sample comprised non-Treg CD4+ T cells sorted from blood. V and J are TRBV5-1 and TRBJ2-7, with D tentatively TRBD1 (6 bases). As DNA, the CDR3 is TGCGCCAGCAGCACCAGGACAGACTCCTACGAGCAGTACTTC. Protein: CASSTRTDSYEQYF. Full variable domain (rest looked up from reference TRBV5-1 and TRBJ2-7): KAGVTQTPRYLIKTRGQQVTLSCSPISGHRSVSWYQQTPGQGLQFLFEYFSETQRNKGNFPGRFSGRQFSNSRSEMNVSTLELGDSALYLCASSTRTDSYEQYFGPGTRLTVT.